What follows describes a single TCR beta chain. Its antigen is not known. Repertoires were generated with immunoSEQ multiplex PCR, while TCRdb's copy carries only in-frame clones and drops some. The profile shows about 110,000 clones, 65% to 85% of them singletons. This entry belongs to a study of T cell responses to AZD1222 COVID-19 vaccine. The CDR3 length is 16 residues. The ends were cut back, 4 bases at V and 1 base at J, with 13 bases in the middle. CDR1 is LNHDA, CDR2 SQIVND, per germline (reference sequence). Study-wide results and caveats: Spike-spanning, vaccine-associated CD4 TCRs were dominant at 160-218 and 743-854.

The source of this sequence is an adult in good health. The gene calls are TRBV19 and TRBJ2-2; D might be TRBD1 (6 bases). The material was peripheral blood, obtained on day 0 of AZD1222 vaccination. The CDR3 coding sequence is TGTGCCAGTAGTAATAACGGCAGGGGGAACACCGGGGAGCTGTTTTTT. This encodes CASSNNGRGNTGELFF.